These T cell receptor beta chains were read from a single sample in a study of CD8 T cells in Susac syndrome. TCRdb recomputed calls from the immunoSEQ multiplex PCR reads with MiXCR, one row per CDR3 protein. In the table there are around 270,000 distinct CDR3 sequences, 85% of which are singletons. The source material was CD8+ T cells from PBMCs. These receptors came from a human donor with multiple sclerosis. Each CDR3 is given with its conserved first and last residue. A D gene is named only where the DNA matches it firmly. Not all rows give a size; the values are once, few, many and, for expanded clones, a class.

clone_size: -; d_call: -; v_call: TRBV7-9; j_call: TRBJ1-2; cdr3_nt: TGTGCCAGCACGGGGCAGCCAGCTAACTATGGCTACACCTTC; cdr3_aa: CASTGQPANYGYTF
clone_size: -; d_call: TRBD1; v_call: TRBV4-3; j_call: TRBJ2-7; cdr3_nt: TGCGCCAGCAGCCAAGTCAGGGCAGGGGGCTACCACGAGCAGTACTTC; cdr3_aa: CASSQVRAGGYHEQYF
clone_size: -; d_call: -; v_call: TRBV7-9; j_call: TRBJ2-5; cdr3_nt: TGTGCCAGCACCACGAGCACCGACTCCTCGTACCAAGAGACCCAGTACTTC; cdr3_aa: CASTTSTDSSYQETQYF
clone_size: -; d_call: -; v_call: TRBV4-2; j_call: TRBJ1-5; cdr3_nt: TGTGCCAGCAGCCCGTGGGACCGTAATCAGCCCCAGCATTTT; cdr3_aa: CASSPWDRNQPQHF
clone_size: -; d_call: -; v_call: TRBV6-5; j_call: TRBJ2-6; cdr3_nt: TGTGCCAGCAGTTATTTGGAAAGCTCTGGGGCCAACGTCCTGACTTTC; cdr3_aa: CASSYLESSGANVLTF
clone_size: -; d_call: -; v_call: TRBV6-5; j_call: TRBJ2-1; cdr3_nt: TGTGCCAGCAGTCCACTAGAACGCTCCTACAATGAGCAGTTCTTC; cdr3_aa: CASSPLERSYNEQFF
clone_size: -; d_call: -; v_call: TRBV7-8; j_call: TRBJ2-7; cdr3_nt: TGTGCCAGCACAGGGGCGTACGAGCAGTACTTC; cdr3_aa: CASTGAYEQYF
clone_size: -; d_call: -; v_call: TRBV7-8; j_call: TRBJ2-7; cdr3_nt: TGTGCCAGCAGCTTACTTGGAATGGGTTACACCTACGAGCAGTACTTC; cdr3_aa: CASSLLGMGYTYEQYF
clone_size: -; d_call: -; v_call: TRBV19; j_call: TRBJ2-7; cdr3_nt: TGTGCCAGTAGTATAGATCTGGAGGCGGGTACCCTCCTGGAGCAGTACTTC; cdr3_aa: CASSIDLEAGTLLEQYF
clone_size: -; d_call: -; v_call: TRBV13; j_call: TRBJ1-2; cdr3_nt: TGTGCCAGCATAGGCCTCCTCGGGGGGGCAGCTTATGGCTACACCTTC; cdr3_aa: CASIGLLGGAAYGYTF
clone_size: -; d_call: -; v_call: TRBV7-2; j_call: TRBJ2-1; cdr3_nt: TGTGCCAGCAGCTTTATACCCGGCGCTTACAATGAGCAGTTCTTC; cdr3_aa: CASSFIPGAYNEQFF
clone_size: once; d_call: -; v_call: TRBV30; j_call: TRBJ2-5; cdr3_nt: TGTGCCTGGAGTCTGAGTATCCAAGAGACCCAGTACTTC; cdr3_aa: CAWSLSIQETQYF
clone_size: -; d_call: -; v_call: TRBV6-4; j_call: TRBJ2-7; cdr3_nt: TGTGCCAGCAGTGGGGCCTATACCTACGAGCAGTACTTC; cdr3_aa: CASSGAYTYEQYF
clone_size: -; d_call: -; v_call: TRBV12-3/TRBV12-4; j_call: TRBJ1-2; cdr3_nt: TGTGCCAGCAGTTTAGGGGAGGCCGGATGGAGTGGCTACACCTTC; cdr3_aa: CASSLGEAGWSGYTF
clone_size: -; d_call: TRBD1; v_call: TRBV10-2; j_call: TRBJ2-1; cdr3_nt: TGCGCCACCGCGCAGCCGGGACAGGGTTTTGGCAATGAGCAGTTCTTC; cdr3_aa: CATAQPGQGFGNEQFF
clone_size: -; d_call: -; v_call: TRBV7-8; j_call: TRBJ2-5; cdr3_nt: TGTGCCGGGGGGGACAGTTGGGAGGAGACCCAGTACTTC; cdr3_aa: CAGGDSWEETQYF
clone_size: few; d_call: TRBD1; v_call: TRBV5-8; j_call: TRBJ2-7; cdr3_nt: TGTGCCAGCAGCGCATGGACAGGGTCCGAGCAGTACTTC; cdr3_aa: CASSAWTGSEQYF
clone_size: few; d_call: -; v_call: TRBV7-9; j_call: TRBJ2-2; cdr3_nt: TGTGCCAGCAGCTCCGGACTGTCGGTCGGGGGCGGGGAGCTGTTTTTT; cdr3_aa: CASSSGLSVGGGELFF
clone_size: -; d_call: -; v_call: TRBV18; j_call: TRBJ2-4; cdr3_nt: TGTGCCAGCTCACCGTCCTCATTAGCCAAAAACATTCAGTACTTC; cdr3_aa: CASSPSSLAKNIQYF
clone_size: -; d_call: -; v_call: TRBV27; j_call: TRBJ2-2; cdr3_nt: TGTGCCAGTCCTAACCGAAAGACAGGAAAATCTCCGAACACCGGGGAGCTGTTTTTT; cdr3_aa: CASPNRKTGKSPNTGELFF
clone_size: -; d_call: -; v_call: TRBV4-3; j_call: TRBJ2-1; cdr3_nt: TGCGCCAGCAGCCAAGATGGGTCAGGGTGGAATGAGCAGTTCTTC; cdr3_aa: CASSQDGSGWNEQFF
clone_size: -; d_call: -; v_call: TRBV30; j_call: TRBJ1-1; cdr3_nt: TGTGCCTGGAGTTACAGGGTGGGGACTGAAGCTTTCTTT; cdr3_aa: CAWSYRVGTEAFF
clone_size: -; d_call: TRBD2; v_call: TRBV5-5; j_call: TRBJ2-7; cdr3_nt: TGTGCCAGCAGCTTTCCGACTAGCAAAGCCTACGAGCAGTACTTC; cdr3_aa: CASSFPTSKAYEQYF
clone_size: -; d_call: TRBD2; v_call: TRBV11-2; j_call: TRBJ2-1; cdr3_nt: TGTGCCAGCAGGAGCTTCGCGAGCGGGAGGACATATGATGAGCAGTTCTTC; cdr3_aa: CASRSFASGRTYDEQFF
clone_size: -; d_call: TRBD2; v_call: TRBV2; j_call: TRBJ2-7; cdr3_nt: TGTGCCAGCAGTGACGCGCCGGGAGGGGGCTACGAGCAGTACTTC; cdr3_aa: CASSDAPGGGYEQYF
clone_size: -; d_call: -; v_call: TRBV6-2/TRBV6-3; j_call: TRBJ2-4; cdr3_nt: TGTGCCAGCAGTTCCCCCATAGGGACCCAAAACATTCAGTACTTC; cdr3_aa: CASSSPIGTQNIQYF
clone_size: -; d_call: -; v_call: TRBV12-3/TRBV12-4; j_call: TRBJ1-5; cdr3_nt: TGTGCCAGCAATTTACCGGCAGGGGATCAGCCCCAGCATTTT; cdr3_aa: CASNLPAGDQPQHF
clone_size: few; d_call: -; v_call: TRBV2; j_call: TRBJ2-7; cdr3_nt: TGTGCCAGCAGGGCAGCTCTAACTTACGAGCAGTACTTC; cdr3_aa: CASRAALTYEQYF
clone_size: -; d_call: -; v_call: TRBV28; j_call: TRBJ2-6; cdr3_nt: TGTGCCAGCAGTTTAAGGATAGGGGGTTGGAGGGCCAACGTCCTGACTTTC; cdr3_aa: CASSLRIGGWRANVLTF
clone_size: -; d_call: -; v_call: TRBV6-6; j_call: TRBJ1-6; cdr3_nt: TGTGCCAGCAGTGATCAGGGTACCCATTCACCCCTCCACTTT; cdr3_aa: CASSDQGTHSPLHF
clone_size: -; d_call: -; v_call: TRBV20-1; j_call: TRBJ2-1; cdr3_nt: TGCAGTGCCGATATTCCCCCCGACGGGGCCCGCTCCTACAATGAGCAGTTCTTC; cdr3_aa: CSADIPPDGARSYNEQFF
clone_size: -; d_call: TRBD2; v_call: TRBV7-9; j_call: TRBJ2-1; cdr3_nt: TGTGCCAGCAGCACGGGACTAGCGTTAAGTGAGCAGTTCTTC; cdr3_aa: CASSTGLALSEQFF
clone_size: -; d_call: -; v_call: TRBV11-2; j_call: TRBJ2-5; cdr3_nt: TGTGCCAGCAGTGATCGAAGGGATCCCCCTCATAATGGCCAGTACTTC; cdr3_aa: CASSDRRDPPHNGQYF
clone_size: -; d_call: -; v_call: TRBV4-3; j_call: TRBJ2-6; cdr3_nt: TGCGCCAGCAGCCAGCCTGGGGCCAACGTCCTGACTTTC; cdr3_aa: CASSQPGANVLTF
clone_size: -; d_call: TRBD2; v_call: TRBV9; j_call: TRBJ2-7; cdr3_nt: TGTGCCAGCAGTCGGAGCGGGGGACTTTCCTACGAGCAGTACTTC; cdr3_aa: CASSRSGGLSYEQYF
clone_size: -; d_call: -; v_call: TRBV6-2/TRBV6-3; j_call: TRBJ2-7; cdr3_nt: TGTGCCAGCAGTTCCGACAACTACGAGCAGTACTTC; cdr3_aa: CASSSDNYEQYF
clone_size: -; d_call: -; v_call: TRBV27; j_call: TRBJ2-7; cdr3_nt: TGTGCCAGCGGTAGGACTCTGAACTACGAGCAGTACTTC; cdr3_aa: CASGRTLNYEQYF
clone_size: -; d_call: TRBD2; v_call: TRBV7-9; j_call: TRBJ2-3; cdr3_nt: TGTGCCAGCAGCTCATCGGGAGGGAGTGATAGGGCAGATACGCAGTATTTT; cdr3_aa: CASSSSGGSDRADTQYF
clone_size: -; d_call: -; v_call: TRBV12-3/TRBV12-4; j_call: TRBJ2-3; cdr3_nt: TGTGCCAGCAGTTTAATCGTCCCAGAAGATACGCAGTATTTT; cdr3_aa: CASSLIVPEDTQYF
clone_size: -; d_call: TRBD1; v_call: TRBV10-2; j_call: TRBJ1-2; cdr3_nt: TGCGCCAGCAGTGAGTCGTTGAGGGACAGGGGGCATGGCTACACCTTC; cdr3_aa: CASSESLRDRGHGYTF
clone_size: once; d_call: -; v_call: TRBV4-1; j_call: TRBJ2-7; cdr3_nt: TGCGCCAGCAGCGCCTATGGCCCCTCGGGGGAGCAGTACTTC; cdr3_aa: CASSAYGPSGEQYF
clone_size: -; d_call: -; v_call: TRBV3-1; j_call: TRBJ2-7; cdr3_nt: TGTGCCAGCAGCCAAAAGACAGGCCCTTTTTTCTCCTACGAGCAGTACTTC; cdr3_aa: CASSQKTGPFFSYEQYF
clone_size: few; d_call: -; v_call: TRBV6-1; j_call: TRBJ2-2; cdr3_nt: TGTGCCAGCAGCGTGGGCGGGTTTACCGGGGAGCTGTTTTTT; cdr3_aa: CASSVGGFTGELFF
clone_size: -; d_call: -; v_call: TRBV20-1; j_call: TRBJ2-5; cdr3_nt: TGCAGTGCTGGACGATTCCTGGCGGGCGAGACCCAGTACTTC; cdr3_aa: CSAGRFLAGETQYF
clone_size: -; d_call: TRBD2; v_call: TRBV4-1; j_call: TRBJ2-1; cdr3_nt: TGCGCCAGCAGCCAACTTTTCTTGGCTGGCCAGCGGGAGTTCAATGAGCAGTTCTTC; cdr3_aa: CASSQLFLAGQREFNEQFF